The 18 T cell receptor beta chains in this list originate from one sample, sequenced in a study of T cells in localized non-small cell lung cancer. Profiled with immunoSEQ multiplex PCR; TCRdb holds only in-frame clones, not every one. The table records around 40,000 clones, approximately 83% of them present only once. The material was peripheral blood, obtained before any cancer treatment. The receptor source for this set is a man between 40 and 69 years old with stage I lung adenocarcinoma.

The rearrangement uses TRBV10-2 and TRBJ1-3, with D perhaps matching TRBD1 (6 bases). Germline CDR1 reads WSHSY; CDR2 reads SAAADI. V gave up 7 bases and J gave up 3 bases, with 10 bases separating them. CDR3 length equals 13 residues. CDR3 coding DNA: TGCGCCAGCACCTGGGACAATGGAAACACCATATATTTT. This codes for CASTWDNGNTIYF.

The V call is TRBV7-9, the J call TRBJ1-2, with TRBD1 matching 8 bases. The germline V gene has CDR1 SEHNR and CDR2 FQNEAQ (reference sequence). Losses at the gene ends were 4 bases for V and 2 bases for J; bases not matched to a gene: 3. This CDR3 region has 14 residues. For the CDR3, the DNA is TGTGCCAGCAGCTCACGACAGGGGAACTATGGCTACACCTTC. This encodes CASSSRQGNYGYTF.

This clone was counted once. An end of the junction does not agree with germline; a read error may underlie this. DNA of the CDR3: TGTGCTAGCAGCTCAACGGGACTAGCGGGAGGTTCAGATGAGCAGTTCTTC. Amino acid sequence: CASSSTGLAGGSDEQFF. V is TRBV7-7 and J is TRBJ2-1; 15 bases are shared with TRBD2. CDR3 length equals 17 residues. Per germline, CDR1 SSHAT and CDR2 FNYEAQ (reference sequence). Looking up the rest from reference TRBV7-7 and TRBJ2-1 gives the full variable domain: GAGVSQSPRYKVTKRGQDVTLRCDPISSHATLYWYQQALGQGPEFLTYFNYEAQPDKSGLPSDRFSAERPEGSISTLTIQRTEQRDSAMYRCASSSTGLAGGSDEQFFGPGTRLTVL.

The chain uses TRBV6-5 and TRBJ1-5, with a tentative D call TRBD1 (5 bases). The germline CDR1 and CDR2 sequences are MNHEY and SVGAGI. Trimming removed 5 bases at V and 6 bases at J, with 17 bases between. There are 15 residues in the CDR3. The CDR3 coding sequence is TGTGCCAGCAGTCGCTCTACAAACGGGGGTCAGCCCCAGCATTTT. Its translation is CASSRSTNGGQPQHF.

V usage is TRBV4-1 and J usage is TRBJ2-2, with a tentative D call TRBD1 (6 bases). The CDR3 sequence is 18 residues long. Germline values: CDR1 MGHRA, CDR2 YSYEKL. Trimming pared 1 base from V and 1 base from J, leaving 16 bases between. CDR3 residues: CASSQVPLIQGNTGELFF. Here the CDR3 DNA reads TGCGCCAGCAGCCAAGTACCCCTAATACAGGGGAACACCGGGGAGCTGTTTTTT.

The chain joins TRBV27 to TRBJ1-1; D unresolved. CDR1 MNHEY and CDR2 SMNVEV come from the germline V gene (reference sequence). V shed 7 bases and J shed 3 bases, with 21 bases lying between them. The CDR3 runs 16 residues. In DNA form, the CDR3 reads TGTGCCAGCAAATTTGAGACCCTGAGCGCCGACACTGAAGCTTTCTTT. It yields the protein CASKFETLSADTEAFF.

The V gene is TRBV6-5, the J gene TRBJ1-4; 7 bases agree with TRBD1. With V trimmed by 6 bases and J by 6 bases, 10 bases remained unmatched. Germline loops: CDR1 MNHEY, CDR2 SVGAGI. CDR3 length: 15 amino acids. Written as DNA, the CDR3 is TGTGCCAGCAGCTCGCCGACAGGGAAGGATGAAAAACTGTTTTTT. This sequence encodes CASSSPTGKDEKLFF.

The chain uses TRBV11-2 and TRBJ2-5; the match to TRBD1 covers 7 bases. The ends lost 1 base at V and 5 bases at J; junction bases unmatched: 10. Germline V gene data show CDR1 as SGHAT and CDR2 as FQNNGV. The CDR3 is made up of 16 amino acids. Here the CDR3 DNA reads TGTGCCAGCAGCTTAGGTGCCAGCTCACAGGGGGAGACCCAGTACTTC. It translates to CASSLGASSQGETQYF.

The genes are TRBV7-3 and TRBJ2-5; TRBD2 aligns across 7 bases. The CDR3 runs 13 residues. The ends lost 5 bases at V and 7 bases at J; junction bases unmatched: 7. Germline lookup yields CDR1 SGHTA and CDR2 FQGTGA. CDR3 coding DNA: TGTGCCAGCAGCCTAGCAGTAGCGGGGACCCAGTACTTC. Translating gives CASSLAVAGTQYF.

V usage is TRBV9 and J usage is TRBJ2-3, with 8 bases identical to TRBD2. J gave up 4 bases and V 0 bases, and 7 bases lay outside the gene matches. The CDR3 is 16 residues long. The germline CDR1 and CDR2 sequences are SGDLS and YYNGEE. CDR3: CASSVGTSSYSDTQYF. CDR3 DNA: TGTGCCAGCAGCGTAGGGACTAGCTCGTATTCAGATACGCAGTATTTT. Based on the CDR3 plus reference TRBV9 and TRBJ2-3, the full variable domain is DSGVTQTPKHLITATGQRVTLRCSPRSGDLSVYWYQQSLDQGLQFLIQYYNGEERAKGNILERFSAQQFPDLHSELNLSSLELGDSALYFCASSVGTSSYSDTQYFGPGTRLTVL.

The chain combines TRBV7-8 with TRBJ2-1, with 14 bases lining up with TRBD2. The junction had 7 bases not matched to a gene; V was cut back by 5 bases and J by 7 bases. The CDR3 consists of 16 residues. The germline V gene encodes CDR1 SGHVS and CDR2 FQNEAQ. CDR3 sequence: CASSHRLAGGRNEQFF. For the CDR3, the DNA is TGTGCCAGCAGCCACCGACTAGCGGGAGGGAGGAATGAGCAGTTCTTC.

This sequence joins TRBV5-6 and TRBJ2-5, with TRBD1 as a possible D gene (6 bases). The V end was cut by 0 bases, the J end by 1 base, with 7 bases between. The CDR3 extends over 14 amino acids. CDR1 SGHDT and CDR2 YYEEEE come from the germline V gene. CDR3 amino acids: CASSLGTAQETQYF. CDR3 nucleotides: TGTGCCAGCAGCTTGGGGACAGCCCAAGAGACCCAGTACTTC.

The chain carries TRBV2 and TRBJ1-4; D call uncertain. The V end was cut by 8 bases, the J end by 0 bases, with 19 bases between. The CDR3 consists of 17 residues. The germline V gene has CDR1 SNHLY and CDR2 FYNNEI. The CDR3 is CASRIEPRPSTNEKLFF. The CDR3 nucleotides are TGTGCCAGCCGGATTGAACCGCGACCATCAACTAATGAAAAACTGTTTTTT.

The CDR3 nucleotides are TGTGCCTGGAGATTTTTTGGTCCCGCGGGGTCTGGAAACACCATATATTTT. Encoded protein: CAWRFFGPAGSGNTIYF. The rearrangement links TRBV30 to TRBJ1-3, with D uncertain. Germline V lookup: CDR1 GTSNPN, CDR2 SVGIG (reference sequence). The CDR3 extends over 17 amino acids. Deletions cut 3 bases from V and 1 base from J, with 19 bases between.

CDR3 residues: CASSIDGSSLYEQYF. Here the CDR3 DNA reads TGTGCCAGTAGTATCGACGGGAGTTCACTCTACGAGCAGTACTTC. This sequence joins TRBV19 and TRBJ2-7; D is possibly TRBD2 (6 bases). The germline gives CDR1 LNHDA, CDR2 SQIVND (reference sequence). This CDR3 has 15 residues. Trimming removed 3 bases from V and 3 bases from J, with 15 bases in between.

This clone occurred once. This rearrangement joins TRBV7-2 to TRBJ1-5; TRBD1 aligns across 9 bases. The CDR3 contains 16 residues. CDR1 and CDR2 (germline): SGHTA, FQGNSA. V gave up 5 bases and J gave up 6 bases; unmatched junction bases: 11. CDR3 sequence: CASSRRGQGNSQPQHF. DNA of the CDR3: TGTGCCAGCAGCCGCCGGGGACAGGGAAACTCTCAGCCCCAGCATTTT.

This chain joins TRBV7-9 and TRBJ1-6; possible D gene TRBD1, 5 bases. Deletions cut 4 bases from V and 7 bases from J, with 14 bases between. The CDR3 is made up of 15 amino acids. Germline CDR1 is SEHNR and CDR2 is FQNEAQ (reference sequence). CDR3 sequence (DNA): TGTGCCAGCAGCTCAAACCGACAGTGGAATTCACCCCTCCACTTT. It is translated as CASSSNRQWNSPLHF.

This clone was recorded only once. The chain uses TRBV2 and TRBJ1-1; D call uncertain. CDR1 is SNHLY and CDR2 is FYNNEI in the germline V gene. V gave up 0 bases and J gave up 11 bases, with 13 bases separating them. This CDR3 has 13 amino acids. Here the CDR3 reads CASSEAVGSKAFF. The CDR3 DNA follows: TGTGCCAGCAGTGAAGCGGTGGGTTCTAAGGCTTTCTTT.